Following are 17 T cell receptor beta chains from one sample sequenced in a study of T cells in Graves' hyperthyroidism and ophthalmopathy. Researchers amplified the TCR beta CDR3 regions from RNA transcripts. Researchers ran a first-round RT-PCR on the TCR CDR3 using the HTBI primer set. One entry per CDR3 protein results from TCRdb running MiXCR on the multiplex PCR reads. The sample consists of 200,000 to 250,000 distinct CDR3 sequences, around 15% of them appearing once. The sequenced material came from blood. Every receptor here comes from a woman between 18 and 29 years old with Graves' ophthalmopathy.

The table lists this clonotype with many counts. The V gene is TRBV5-1, the J gene TRBJ2-7, with a possible D match to TRBD2 (5 bases). The CDR3 is 15 residues long. The V end was cut by 0 bases, the J end by 1 base, with 11 bases between. The germline CDR1 and CDR2 sequences are SGHRS and YFSETQ. The DNA of the CDR3 is TGCGCCAGCAGCTTGGGCCAGCGGTTTTCCTACGAGCAGTACTTC. This gives the protein CASSLGQRFSYEQYF.

This clonotype was recorded at least ten times. CDR3 amino acids: CASSWTSDRGNEQFF. In DNA form, the CDR3 reads TGTGCCAGCAGCTGGACTAGTGATCGGGGCAATGAGCAGTTCTTC. The chain is built from TRBV7-3 and TRBJ2-1, with 7 bases identical to TRBD2. Germline CDR1 and CDR2: SGHTA and FQGTGA. V was clipped by 4 bases and J by 6 bases; unmatched bases: 9. CDR3 size: 15 residues.

This clonotype was seen many times. The V call is TRBV13, the J call TRBJ2-3; unclear D gene. This CDR3 has 16 residues. CDR1 is PRHDT and CDR2 is FYEKMQ in the germline V gene (reference sequence). With 5 bases removed from V and 0 bases from J, the gap between germline ends came to 15 bases. CDR3 region: CASSPRRVSSTDTQYF. The CDR3 DNA sequence: TGTGCCAGCAGCCCCCGGCGCGTCTCTAGCACAGATACGCAGTATTTT.

This clonotype was recorded at least ten times. This chain uses TRBV20-1 with TRBJ1-3; possible D gene TRBD1, 6 bases. The V gene lost 2 bases and the J gene lost 2 bases, with 10 bases spanning the gap. The CDR3 spans 14 residues. From germline, CDR1 is DFQATT and CDR2 SNEGSKA (reference sequence). CDR3: CSARSGAAGNTIYF. CDR3 DNA sequence: TGCAGTGCTAGATCGGGGGCTGCTGGAAACACCATATATTTT.

This clonotype was found a few times. This chain joins TRBV19 and TRBJ2-1, with D tentatively TRBD1 (5 bases). V lost 5 bases and J lost 3, with 11 bases in between. CDR3 length: 14 residues. The germline CDR1 and CDR2 sequences are LNHDA and SQIVND (reference sequence). The CDR3 DNA follows: TGTGCCAGTAGTTCAGGGAATATCTACAATGAGCAGTTCTTC. It yields the protein CASSSGNIYNEQFF.

This clonotype occurred many times. V gene TRBV7-6 combines with J gene TRBJ2-5, with a possible D match to TRBD2 (5 bases). The germline V gene has CDR1 SGHVS and CDR2 FNYEAQ. The CDR3 consists of 13 residues. With 2 bases removed from V and 3 bases from J, the gap between germline ends came to 7 bases. CDR3 sequence (DNA): TGTGCCAGCAGCTTAAGCGGAAAAGAGACCCAGTACTTC. This codes for CASSLSGKETQYF.

This clonotype has a count of ten or more. The chain uses TRBV6-2 or TRBV6-3 and TRBJ1-2, with D hard to call. Germline values: CDR1 MNHEY, CDR2 SVGEGT. Trimming removed 2 bases at V and 8 bases at J, with 9 bases between. The CDR3 is made up of 12 amino acids. Here the CDR3 DNA reads TGTGCCAGCAGTTACGGGAGGGCCGGCTACACCTTC. This translates into CASSYGRAGYTF.

This chain uses TRBV6-2 or TRBV6-3 with TRBJ1-4; D is possibly TRBD1 (5 bases). Trimming removed 6 bases at V and 8 bases at J, with 13 bases between. CDR1 is MNHEY, CDR2 SVGEGT, per germline. The length of the CDR3 is 13 residues. The CDR3 reads CASRKTGGEKLFF. CDR3 nucleotide sequence: TGTGCCAGCAGAAAGACGGGGGGAGAAAAACTGTTTTTT.

The rearrangement links TRBV20-1 to TRBJ2-7; 13 positions agree with TRBD2. Germline V lookup: CDR1 DFQATT, CDR2 SNEGSKA (reference sequence). The CDR3 totals 15 residues. V gave up 3 bases and J gave up 2 bases; unmatched junction bases: 4. As DNA, the CDR3 is TGCAGTGCTAGCGGGACTAGCGGGACCCCCTACGAGCAGTACTTC. Protein product: CSASGTSGTPYEQYF.

This clonotype was observed many times. The chain joins TRBV7-9 to TRBJ2-1; 8 bases line up with TRBD2. Germline V CDR1 and CDR2: SEHNR, FQNEAQ (reference sequence). Trimming cost V 5 bases and J 6 bases; bases outside gene matches: 12. CDR3 length: 16 amino acids. Written as DNA, the CDR3 is TGTGCCAGCAGCCCCAATACTAGCGGCCCTTTCAATGAGCAGTTCTTC. Its translation is CASSPNTSGPFNEQFF.

At least ten counts were recorded for this clonotype. The chain has TRBV11-2 and TRBJ1-2; no firm D call. CDR3 length: 13 residues. CDR1 is SGHAT, CDR2 FQNNGV, per germline. V lost 2 bases, J lost 6 bases, and 10 bases lay in between. The DNA for the CDR3 is TGTGCCAGCAGCTTAAAGGCAAGCAATGGCTACACCTTC. It encodes CASSLKASNGYTF.

The chain joins TRBV6-2 or TRBV6-3 to TRBJ1-1; D not certain. Germline CDR1 MNHEY, CDR2 SVGEGT. V gave up 0 bases and J gave up 5 bases, with 16 bases separating them. The CDR3 is 16 amino acids. The CDR3 DNA sequence: TGTGCCAGCAGTTACTCGATGTCGGTCGGCCGGACTGAAGCTTTCTTT. Translated, it gives CASSYSMSVGRTEAFF.

This clonotype appeared many times. V usage is TRBV20-1 and J usage is TRBJ1-4, with a possible D match to TRBD1 (5 bases). Looked up from germline, CDR1 is DFQATT and CDR2 is SNEGSKA (reference sequence). CDR3 length equals 13 residues. Between the trimmed V and J ends, which lost 3 bases and 8 bases, there was a span of 13 bases. The CDR3 loop is CSASGQGDEKLFF. The DNA for the CDR3 is TGCAGTGCTAGTGGGCAGGGAGACGAAAAACTGTTTTTT.

This clonotype appeared many times. The V call is TRBV30, the J call TRBJ2-1; the D is unclear. Germline loops: CDR1 GTSNPN, CDR2 SVGIG (reference sequence). With 5 bases removed from V and 6 bases from J, the gap between germline ends came to 11 bases. The CDR3 length is 12 residues. In DNA, the CDR3 is TGTGCCTGGGGGGTCCACAGCAATGAGCAGTTCTTC. Translating it yields CAWGVHSNEQFF.

The table lists this clonotype with many counts. This chain uses TRBV18 with TRBJ2-7, with D tentatively TRBD2 (6 bases). Trimming took 0 bases from V and 5 from J, leaving 20 bases between them. This CDR3 contains 17 residues. Looked up from germline, CDR1 is KGHSH and CDR2 is LQKENI. The CDR3 protein is CASSPPFGGAKADEQYF. As DNA, the CDR3 is TGTGCCAGCTCACCACCTTTTGGCGGGGCCAAGGCGGACGAGCAGTACTTC.

This chain links TRBV18 with TRBJ1-2; D is undetermined. Trimming took off 3 bases at V and 1 base at J, with 15 bases between the two ends. The CDR3 contains 16 residues. The germline V gene has CDR1 KGHSH and CDR2 LQKENI. CDR3 nucleotides: TGTGCCAGCTCACCCGAACGACGGCCCATTAACTATGGCTACACCTTC. Amino acids: CASSPERRPINYGYTF.

The chain has TRBV5-1 and TRBJ2-5; D uncertain. With 4 bases removed from V and 5 bases from J, the gap between germline ends came to 9 bases. The CDR3 runs 12 residues. Looked up from germline, CDR1 is SGHRS and CDR2 is YFSETQ. The CDR3 spells CASSPPAETQYF. In DNA, the CDR3 is TGCGCCAGCAGCCCGCCCGCGGAGACCCAGTACTTC.